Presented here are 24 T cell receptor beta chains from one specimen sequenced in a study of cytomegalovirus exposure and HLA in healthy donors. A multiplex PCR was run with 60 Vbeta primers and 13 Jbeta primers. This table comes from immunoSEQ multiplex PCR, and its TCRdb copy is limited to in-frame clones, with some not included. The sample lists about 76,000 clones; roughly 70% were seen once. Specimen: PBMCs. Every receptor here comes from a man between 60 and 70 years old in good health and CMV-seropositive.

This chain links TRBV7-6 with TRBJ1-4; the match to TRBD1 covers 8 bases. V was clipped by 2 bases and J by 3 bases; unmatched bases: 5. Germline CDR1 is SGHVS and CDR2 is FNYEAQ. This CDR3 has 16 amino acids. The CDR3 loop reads CASSLRTGGANEKLFF. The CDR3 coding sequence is TGTGCCAGCAGCTTACGAACAGGGGGTGCTAATGAAAAACTGTTTTTT. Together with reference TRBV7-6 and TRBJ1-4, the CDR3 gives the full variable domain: GAGVSQSPRYKVTKRGQDVALRCDPISGHVSLYWYRQALGQGPEFLTYFNYEAQQDKSGLPNDRFSAERPEGSISTLTIQRTEQRDSAMYRCASSLRTGGANEKLFFGSGTQLSVL.

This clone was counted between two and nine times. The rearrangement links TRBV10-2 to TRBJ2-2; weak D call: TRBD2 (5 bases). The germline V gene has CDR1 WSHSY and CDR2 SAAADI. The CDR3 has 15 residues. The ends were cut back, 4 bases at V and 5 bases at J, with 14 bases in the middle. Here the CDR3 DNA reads TGCGCCAGCAGTGGAATACTAGAACGGACCGGGGAGCTGTTTTTT. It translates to CASSGILERTGELFF.

The CDR3 nucleotides are TGCGCCAGCAGCCCCAACAGTGCTGGGGCCAACGTCCTGACTTTC. Its protein is CASSPNSAGANVLTF. The chain is built from TRBV4-1 and TRBJ2-6, with no clear D. V was shortened by 4 bases and J by 2 bases, with 9 bases between the two germline ends. The germline CDR1 and CDR2 sequences are MGHRA and YSYEKL. The CDR3 runs 15 residues.

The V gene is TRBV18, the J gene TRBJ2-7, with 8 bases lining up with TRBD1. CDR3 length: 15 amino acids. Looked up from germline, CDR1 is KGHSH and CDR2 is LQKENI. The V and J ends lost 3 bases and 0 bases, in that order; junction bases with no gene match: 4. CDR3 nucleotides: TGTGCCAGCTCACCTACAGGGGGAGGCTCCTACGAGCAGTACTTC. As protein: CASSPTGGGSYEQYF.

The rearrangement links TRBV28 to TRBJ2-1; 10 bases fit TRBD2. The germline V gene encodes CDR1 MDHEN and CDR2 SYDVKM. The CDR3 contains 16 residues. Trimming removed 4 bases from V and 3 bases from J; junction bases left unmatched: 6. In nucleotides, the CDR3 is TGTGCCAGCAGTTCCCCTAGCGGGAGAGGCTACAATGAGCAGTTCTTC. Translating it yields CASSSPSGRGYNEQFF.

CDR3: CAWRGPLSFGYTF. Here the CDR3 DNA reads TGTGCCTGGAGGGGGCCGCTAAGTTTTGGCTACACCTTC. The chain joins TRBV30 to TRBJ1-2, with D perhaps matching TRBD1 (5 bases). The CDR3 is 13 residues long. CDR1 is GTSNPN and CDR2 is SVGIG in the germline V gene (reference sequence). V was cut by 3 bases and J by 7 bases, with 15 bases left in between.

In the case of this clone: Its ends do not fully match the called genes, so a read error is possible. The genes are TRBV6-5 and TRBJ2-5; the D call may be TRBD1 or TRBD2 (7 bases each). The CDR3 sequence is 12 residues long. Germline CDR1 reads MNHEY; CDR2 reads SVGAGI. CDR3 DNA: TGTGTCAGCAGGGGGACTATCAAGACCCAGTACTTC. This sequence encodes CVSRGTIKTQYF.

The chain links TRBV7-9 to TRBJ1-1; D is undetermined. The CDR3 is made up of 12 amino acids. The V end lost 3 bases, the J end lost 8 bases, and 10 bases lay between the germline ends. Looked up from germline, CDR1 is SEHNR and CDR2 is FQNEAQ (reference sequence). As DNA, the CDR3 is TGTGCCAGCAGCTTTGGCTTCGGGGAAGCTTTCTTT. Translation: CASSFGFGEAFF.

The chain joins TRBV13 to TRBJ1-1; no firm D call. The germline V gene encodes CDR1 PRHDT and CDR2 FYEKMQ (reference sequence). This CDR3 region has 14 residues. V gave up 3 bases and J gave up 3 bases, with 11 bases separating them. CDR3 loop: CASSFPGWDTEAFF. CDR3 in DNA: TGTGCCAGCAGCTTTCCGGGATGGGACACTGAAGCTTTCTTT. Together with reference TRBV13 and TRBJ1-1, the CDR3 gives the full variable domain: AAGVIQSPRHLIKEKRETATLKCYPIPRHDTVYWYQQGPGQDPQFLISFYEKMQSDKGSIPDRFSAQQFSDYHSELNMSSLELGDSALYFCASSFPGWDTEAFFGQGTRLTVV.

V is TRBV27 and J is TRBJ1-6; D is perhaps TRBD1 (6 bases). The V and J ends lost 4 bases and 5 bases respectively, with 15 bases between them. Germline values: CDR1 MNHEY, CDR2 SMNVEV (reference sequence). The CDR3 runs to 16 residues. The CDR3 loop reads CASSSPRGQNNSPLHF. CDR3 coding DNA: TGTGCCAGCAGTTCCCCCAGGGGCCAAAATAATTCACCCCTCCACTTT.

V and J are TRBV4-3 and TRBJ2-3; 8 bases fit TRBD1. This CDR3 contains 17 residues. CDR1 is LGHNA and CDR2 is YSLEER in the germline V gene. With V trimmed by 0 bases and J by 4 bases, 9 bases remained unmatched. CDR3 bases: TGCGCCAGCAGCCAAGATATGGGCAGGGGGCAGGCAGATACGCAGTATTTT. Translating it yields CASSQDMGRGQADTQYF.

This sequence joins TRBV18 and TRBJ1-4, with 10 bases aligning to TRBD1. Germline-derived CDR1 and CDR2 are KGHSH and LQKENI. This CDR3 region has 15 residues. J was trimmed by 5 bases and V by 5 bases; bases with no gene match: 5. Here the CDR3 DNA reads TGTGCCAGCTCAGCGCAGGGACAGGGGAATGAAAAACTGTTTTTT. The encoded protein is CASSAQGQGNEKLFF.

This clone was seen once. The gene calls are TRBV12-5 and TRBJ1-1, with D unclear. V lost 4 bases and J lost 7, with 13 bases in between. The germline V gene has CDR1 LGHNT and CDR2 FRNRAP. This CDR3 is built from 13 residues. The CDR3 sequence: CASGSPGKREAFF. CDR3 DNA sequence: TGTGCTAGTGGTTCCCCCGGGAAGCGTGAAGCTTTCTTT.

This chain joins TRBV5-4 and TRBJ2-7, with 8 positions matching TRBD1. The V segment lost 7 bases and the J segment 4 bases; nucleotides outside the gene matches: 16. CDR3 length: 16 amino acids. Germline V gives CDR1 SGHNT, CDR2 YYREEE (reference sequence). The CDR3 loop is CASAFTRQGAYYEQYF. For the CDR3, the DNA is TGTGCCAGCGCCTTTACCCGGCAGGGGGCATATTACGAGCAGTACTTC.

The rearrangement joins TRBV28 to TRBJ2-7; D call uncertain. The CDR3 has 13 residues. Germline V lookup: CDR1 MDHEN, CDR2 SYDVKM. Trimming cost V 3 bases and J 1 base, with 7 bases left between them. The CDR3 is CASSLANSYEQYF. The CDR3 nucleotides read TGTGCCAGCAGTTTGGCCAATTCCTACGAGCAGTACTTC.

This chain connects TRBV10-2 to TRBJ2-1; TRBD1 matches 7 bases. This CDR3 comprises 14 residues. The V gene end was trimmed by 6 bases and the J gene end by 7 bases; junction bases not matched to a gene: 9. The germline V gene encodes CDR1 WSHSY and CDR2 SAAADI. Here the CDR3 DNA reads TGCGCCAGCAGCCCCGGGACAGCGATTAATGAGCAGTTCTTC. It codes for CASSPGTAINEQFF.

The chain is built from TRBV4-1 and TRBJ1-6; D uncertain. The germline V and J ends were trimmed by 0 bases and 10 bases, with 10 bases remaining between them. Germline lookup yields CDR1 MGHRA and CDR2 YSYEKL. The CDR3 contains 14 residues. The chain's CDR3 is CASSQEEGYSPLHF. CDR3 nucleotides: TGCGCCAGCAGCCAAGAAGAGGGTTACTCACCCCTCCACTTT.

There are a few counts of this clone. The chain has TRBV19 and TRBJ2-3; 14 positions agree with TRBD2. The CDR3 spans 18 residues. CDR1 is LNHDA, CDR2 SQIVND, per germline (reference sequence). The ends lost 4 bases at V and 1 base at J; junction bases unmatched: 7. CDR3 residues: CASSTGTSGSGGTDTQYF. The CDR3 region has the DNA TGTGCCAGTAGTACCGGGACTAGCGGGAGTGGCGGCACAGATACGCAGTATTTT.

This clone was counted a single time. The CDR3 sequence: CASSPPQGPGTGELFF. CDR3 nucleotides: TGTGCCAGCTCACCCCCACAGGGACCGGGCACCGGGGAGCTGTTTTTT. The chain has TRBV18 and TRBJ2-2; maybe TRBD1 (6 bases). The CDR3 runs to 16 residues. Trimming took off 3 bases at V and 4 bases at J, with 15 bases between the two ends. The germline V gene encodes CDR1 KGHSH and CDR2 LQKENI.

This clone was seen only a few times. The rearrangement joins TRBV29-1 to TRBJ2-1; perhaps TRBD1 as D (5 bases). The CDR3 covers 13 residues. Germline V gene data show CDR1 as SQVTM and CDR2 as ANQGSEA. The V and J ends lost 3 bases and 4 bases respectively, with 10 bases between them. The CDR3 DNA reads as TGCAGCGTTGAGGAAAGGGGTTACAATGAGCAGTTCTTC. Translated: CSVEERGYNEQFF.

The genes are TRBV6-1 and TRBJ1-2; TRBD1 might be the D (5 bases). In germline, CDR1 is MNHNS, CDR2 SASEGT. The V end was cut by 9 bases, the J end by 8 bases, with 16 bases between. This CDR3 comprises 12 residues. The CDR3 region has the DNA TGTGCCAGGGGGGGACCGACATTGGGCTACACCTTC. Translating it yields CARGGPTLGYTF.

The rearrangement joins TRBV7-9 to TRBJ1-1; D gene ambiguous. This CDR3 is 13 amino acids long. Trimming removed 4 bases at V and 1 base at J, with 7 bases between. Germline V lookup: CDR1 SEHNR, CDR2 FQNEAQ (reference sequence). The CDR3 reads CASSSVWNTEAFF. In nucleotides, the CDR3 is TGTGCCAGCAGCTCCGTCTGGAACACTGAAGCTTTCTTT.

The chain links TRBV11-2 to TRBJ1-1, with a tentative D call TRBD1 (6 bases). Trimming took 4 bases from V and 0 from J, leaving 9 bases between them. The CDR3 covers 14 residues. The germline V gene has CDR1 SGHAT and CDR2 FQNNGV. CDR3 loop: CASSSRGMNTEAFF. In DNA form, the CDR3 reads TGTGCCAGCAGCTCGAGGGGGATGAACACTGAAGCTTTCTTT.

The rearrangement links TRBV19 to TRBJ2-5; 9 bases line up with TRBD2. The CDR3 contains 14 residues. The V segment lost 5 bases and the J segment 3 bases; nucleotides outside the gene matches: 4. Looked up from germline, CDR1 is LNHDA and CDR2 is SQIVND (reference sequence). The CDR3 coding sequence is TGTGCCAGTAGTGAGGCGGGGGGGGAAGAGACCCAGTACTTC. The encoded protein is CASSEAGGEETQYF. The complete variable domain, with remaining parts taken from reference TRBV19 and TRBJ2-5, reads DGGITQSPKYLFRKEGQNVTLSCEQNLNHDAMYWYRQDPGQGLRLIYYSQIVNDFQKGDIAEGYSVSREKKESFPLTVTSAQKNPTAFYLCASSEAGGEETQYFGPGTRLLVL.